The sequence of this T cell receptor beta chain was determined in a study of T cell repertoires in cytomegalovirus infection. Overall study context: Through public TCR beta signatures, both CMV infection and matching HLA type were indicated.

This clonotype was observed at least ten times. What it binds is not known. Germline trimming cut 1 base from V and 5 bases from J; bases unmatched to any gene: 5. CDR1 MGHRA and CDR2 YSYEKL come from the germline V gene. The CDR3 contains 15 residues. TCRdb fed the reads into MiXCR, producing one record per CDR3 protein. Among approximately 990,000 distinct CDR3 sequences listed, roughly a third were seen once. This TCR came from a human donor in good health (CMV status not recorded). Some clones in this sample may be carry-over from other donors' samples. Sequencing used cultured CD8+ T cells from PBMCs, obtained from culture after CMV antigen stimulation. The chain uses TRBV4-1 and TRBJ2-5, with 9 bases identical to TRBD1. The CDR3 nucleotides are TGCGCCAGCAGCCAAGGACAGGGGGTTGGGGAGACCCAGTACTTC. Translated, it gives CASSQGQGVGETQYF.